This TCR beta chain originates from a study of shared clonotypes between healthy human individuals (TCRdb year 2020). Some background on the complete study: A couple of women and three men aged 18 to 49 years were included in the cohort. For each donor, CD4 naive and CD4 memory were each given three plates, CD8 naive was given two plates, and CD8 memory was given one plate. To estimate repertoire size and how much clonotypes are shared between individuals, the study performed deep sequencing of blood TCR repertoires from roughly five healthy adults. To increase sequencing depth and limit assay-specific biases, TCR repertoire library preparation and sequencing were carried out by different laboratories using diverse techniques. Between about 0.9 and 10 billion PBMCs per donor were obtained by leukapheresis. Here is what the overall study found, with its caveats: Because the study included only a small number of donors, the genetic and exposure-history diversity represented was limited. Sampling was restricted to blood, and TCR repertoires in tissue are likely to differ from TCR repertoires in blood. Pairwise subsampling led to the expectation that sequencing depth would affect the degree of clonotype sharing among donors. Naive subsets generally had larger estimated clonotype richness than memory subsets did. Across four donors, about 4.5% of naive CD4, approximately 3.5% of naive CD8, about 2.3% of memory CD4, and 0.4% to 0.45% of memory CD8 clonotypes were shared. Higher generation probabilities were observed for clonotypes shared by all four sorted-subset donors than for non-shared clonotypes. Rarefaction of sorted-subset datasets indicated incomplete sequencing despite the large sequencing depth.

Using the deep immunoSEQ assay, TCR CDR3 regions were amplified from genomic DNA by multiplex PCR. For each cell subset, the extracted genomic DNA was distributed evenly across all wells of several immunoSEQ 96-well plates, and each plate served as one replicate. For sorted subsets, 150 to 250 ng genomic DNA, equal to 25,000 to 35,000 T cell genomes, was loaded into each replicate PCR. Purified libraries were measured with a Qubit 3.0 fluorometer, size-checked on a Bioanalyzer 2100, and measured again with the KAPA Library Quantification kit. Each immunoSEQ 96-well plate was sequenced on its own single-read 150-cycle Illumina NextSeq 550 flow cell. Per the authors' processing: Because the immunoSEQ output held only junctional sequences and lacked quality scores, the filtering could not match the filtering applied to full-length reads. To assign V/J genes and CDR3, sequences were annotated using PyIR, a Python wrapper for IgBLAST v1.9, with IMGT germline references. Reads were filtered out if the reads had weak V/J assignments (E-value above 1e-6), no CDR3, stop codons, out-of-frame junctions, or ambiguous translated residues. V3J clonotypes were defined as sequences sharing an identical inferred V gene, J gene, and CDR3 amino acid sequence. The percentage overlap between two repertoires was calculated by dividing the number of shared unique clonotypes by the size of the smaller repertoire. Three approaches were used to assess repertoire richness: RTK rarefaction, the Chao1 estimator, and Recon v2.1 estimates of unobserved clonotypes. Generation probabilities for all TCRbeta clonotypes obtained by the gDNA method from a handful of donors were computed using OLGA. This is the immuneACCESS table as TCRdb keeps it, with only in-frame sequences that have V and J called. A part of the clones is gone; compared with another copy, unresolved V genes explain less than half, and the rest is unexplained. V and J calls and clone size are as listed in that table; D and trimming were resolved from the DNA. The sample table contains roughly 2,500,000 clones; only one count was recorded for under 95% of them. 0.36% of the sample is taken by the ten largest.

From its cysteine to its phenylalanine, the CDR3 spans 17 amino acids. The read is trimmed to its CDR3 DNA, 51 bases read in frame from base 1. CDR1 and CDR2 are drawn from the germline V gene: SGHRS, YFSETQ. V is cut by 3 bases and J by 0 bases, and the space between the germline ends is 16 bases. The donors were healthy, HIV-negative adults who had no recently reported acute infections or vaccinations. All donors were Caucasian adults living in Nashville, Tennessee, USA. CD4+ T cells were enriched by magnetic negative selection, after which naive cells were positively selected on CD45RA and the negative fraction was taken as the memory subset. After blood collection by leukapheresis, PBMCs were isolated using Ficoll-Histopaque density gradient centrifugation and then cryopreserved in the vapor phase of liquid nitrogen. Analytical flow cytometry was used to check the purity and quantity of each magnetically sorted T cell population. From each sorted fraction, genomic DNA was isolated and quantified by UV absorbance on a Nanodrop 2000c.

On this clone itself: The target of this receptor is not known. Within one base of it there is no much larger clone, and no base qualities were kept.

The receptor's source is a man younger than 35 in good health. Some clones in this sample may be carry-over from other donors' samples. This chain joins TRBV5-1 to TRBJ1-3, with a tentative D gene TRBD1 over 6 matching bases. Input material: naive CD4+ T cells from PBMCs. The meaning of the sample's cell subset or site label: CD45RA+ positively selected. The CDR3 is CASSSNLPGASGNTIYF. The base sequence is TGCGCCAGCAGCTCAAACCTTCCAGGGGCCTCTGGAAACACCATATATTTT.